The rows below give T cell receptor beta chains drawn from one sample of a study of T-cell memory formation after mild COVID-19. MiXCR, run by TCRdb on the 5' RACE reads, gives a single entry per CDR3 protein. Altogether more than 450,000 distinct CDR3 sequences are present, more than 15% being singletons, with the ten largest covering about 12%. Sample: PBMCs or a T cell subset sorted from them (not recorded which). All receptors come from an adult woman who had mild COVID-19 (a few samples of this study predate the infection). Cell type and time point are not known. Each CDR3 is given with its conserved first and last residue. Each record gives: V gene, J gene, CDR3 length, CDR3 protein.

v_gene: TRBV25-1; j_gene: TRBJ2-2; len: 16; CDR3aa: CASSVRGTSGTGELFF
v_gene: TRBV6-2/TRBV6-3; j_gene: TRBJ2-5; len: 15; CDR3aa: CASSYSASGLETQYF
v_gene: TRBV7-8; j_gene: TRBJ2-5; len: 19; CDR3aa: CASSFSSRTGTSVKETQYF
v_gene: TRBV9; j_gene: TRBJ2-1; len: 16; CDR3aa: CASSVGERGRYNEQFF
v_gene: TRBV12-3/TRBV12-4; j_gene: TRBJ1-3; len: 16; CDR3aa: CASSSHSDGASGTIYF
v_gene: TRBV15; j_gene: TRBJ2-3; len: 18; CDR3aa: CATSQRSWHRGSTDTQYF
v_gene: TRBV12-3/TRBV12-4; j_gene: TRBJ1-1; len: 15; CDR3aa: CASRLAQGRVAEAFF
v_gene: TRBV15; j_gene: TRBJ1-5; len: 16; CDR3aa: CATSSPRGKVNQPQHF
v_gene: TRBV6-2/TRBV6-3; j_gene: TRBJ2-6; len: 16; CDR3aa: CASSSGQLQGANVLTF
v_gene: TRBV14; j_gene: TRBJ2-1; len: 16; CDR3aa: CASSHIAGQAYNEQFF
v_gene: TRBV6-5; j_gene: TRBJ2-5; len: 17; CDR3aa: CASSYNNVGGIQETQYF
v_gene: TRBV3-1; j_gene: TRBJ2-2; len: 16; CDR3aa: CASSQELRRNTGELFF
v_gene: TRBV21-1; j_gene: TRBJ2-1; len: 18; CDR3aa: CASSKSPGTASSYNEQFF
v_gene: TRBV4-1; j_gene: TRBJ1-5; len: 15; CDR3aa: CASSQVTGGDQPQHF
v_gene: TRBV3-1; j_gene: TRBJ2-1; len: 16; CDR3aa: CASSQGNSGRAGTQFF
v_gene: TRBV5-3; j_gene: TRBJ2-3; len: 16; CDR3aa: CARSLRTSPSTDTQYF